The 12 T cell receptor beta chains below all came from one sample that was sequenced in a study. Using its own MiXCR run on the 5' RACE reads, TCRdb lists one record per CDR3 protein. Seen here are roughly 44,000 distinct CDR3 sequences, less than 35% observed once, and the top ten hold around 3.5%. The specimen was memory CD4+ T cells sorted from a lymph node. Noted subset: memory CD4+ T cells, CD4+CD45RO+CD25-. These receptors were collected from a female donor with breast cancer.

This clonotype was counted only a few times. DNA of the CDR3: TGTGCCAGCAGTTTCACTAGCGGGGGCGTTTGGGCCCAGTACTTC. It is translated as CASSFTSGGVWAQYF. The rearrangement joins TRBV12-3 or TRBV12-4 to TRBJ2-5, with 11 bases matching TRBD2. After removal of 3 bases from V and 9 bases from J, the junction contained 9 bases not matched to a gene. The CDR3 length is 15 residues.

This clonotype was observed a handful of times. J is TRBJ2-7 and V is TRBV20-1; D is unresolved. V lost 5 bases to trimming and J lost 3 bases, with 11 bases between them. Germline V gene data show CDR1 as DFQATT and CDR2 as SNEGSKA (reference sequence). There are 12 residues in the CDR3. CDR3 region: CSAPDQYYEQYF. The CDR3 DNA sequence: TGCAGTGCTCCGGATCAATACTACGAGCAGTACTTC.

The table lists this clonotype with a few counts. The chain has TRBV27 and TRBJ2-3; 10 nucleotides agree with TRBD2. The germline V gene encodes CDR1 MNHEY and CDR2 SMNVEV (reference sequence). J was trimmed by 5 bases and V by 5 bases; bases with no gene match: 13. The CDR3 spans 17 residues. The chain's CDR3 is CASSPLRSGGAGDTQYF. CDR3 coding DNA: TGTGCCAGCAGTCCCCTGAGGAGCGGGGGGGCAGGAGATACGCAGTATTTT.

This clonotype came up a few times. V gene TRBV21-1 combines with J gene TRBJ2-7; the table's D gene call, TRBD2, was not cross checked with the DNA. TRBV21-1 is designated a pseudogene. The CDR3 is 15 amino acids. CDR3 DNA sequence: TGTGCCAGCAGCACCTGGACTAGCGGGCCAACGGGGCAGTACTTC. This gives the protein CASSTWTSGPTGQYF.

The gene calls are TRBV20-1 and TRBJ1-1; no reliable D call. The CDR3 is made up of 10 amino acids. With 7 bases removed from V and 1 base from J, the gap between germline ends came to 4 bases. Germline values: CDR1 DFQATT, CDR2 SNEGSKA (reference sequence). This CDR3 reads CSGTNTEAFF. The CDR3 DNA follows: TGCAGTGGTACGAACACTGAAGCTTTCTTT.

Ten or more counts support this clonotype. J is TRBJ1-5 and V is TRBV5-1; D gene unclear. Trimming took off 7 bases at V and 4 bases at J, with 12 bases between the two ends. Germline CDR1 SGHRS, CDR2 YFSETQ. The CDR3 consists of 13 residues. The CDR3 DNA reads as TGCGCCAGCGCCTACAGTCAGAATCAGCCCCAGCATTTT. Protein sequence: CASAYSQNQPQHF.

The chain recombines TRBV6-1 with TRBJ1-1; TRBD1 might be the D (5 bases). The V end lost 6 bases, the J end lost 1 base, and 6 bases lay between the germline ends. Germline values: CDR1 MNHNS, CDR2 SASEGT. This CDR3 spans 12 amino acids. This chain's CDR3 is CASRRGNTEAFF. DNA for the CDR3: TGTGCCAGCAGGAGGGGGAACACTGAAGCTTTCTTT.

This clonotype has a handful of counts. This chain uses TRBV7-8 with TRBJ2-7; TRBD1 might be the D (7 bases). V was shortened by 7 bases and J by 2 bases, with 15 bases between the two germline ends. Germline CDR1 SGHVS, CDR2 FQNEAQ. This CDR3 contains 14 residues. The CDR3 spells CASTRQGLPYEQYF. In nucleotides, the CDR3 is TGTGCCAGCACCAGACAGGGACTTCCCTACGAGCAGTACTTC.

This clonotype was counted many times. The V and J genes are TRBV5-1 and TRBJ2-7, with 8 bases lining up with TRBD2. Germline lookup yields CDR1 SGHRS and CDR2 YFSETQ. The V gene end was trimmed by 4 bases and the J gene end by 2 bases; junction bases not matched to a gene: 8. The CDR3 totals 15 residues. The CDR3 spells CASSAAAGAAYEQYF. In nucleotides, the CDR3 is TGCGCCAGCAGCGCCGCAGCGGGGGCCGCCTACGAGCAGTACTTC. Looking up the rest from reference TRBV5-1 and TRBJ2-7 gives the full variable domain: KAGVTQTPRYLIKTRGQQVTLSCSPISGHRSVSWYQQTPGQGLQFLFEYFSETQRNKGNFPGRFSGRQFSNSRSEMNVSTLELGDSALYLCASSAAAGAAYEQYFGPGTRLTVT.

This clonotype was seen only a few times. The chain has TRBV6-1 and TRBJ2-4; tentative D call: TRBD2 (6 bases). The germline gives CDR1 MNHNS, CDR2 SASEGT. The V and J ends lost 6 bases and 8 bases respectively, with 11 bases between them. This CDR3 contains 12 residues. The CDR3 loop is CASRYGEDIQYF. The CDR3, as DNA: TGTGCCAGCAGGTACGGGGAGGACATTCAGTACTTC.

This clonotype occurred a few times. The chain recombines TRBV3-1 with TRBJ2-7, with 7 bases matching TRBD1. With 0 bases clipped from V and 5 bases from J, the junction kept 10 bases outside the gene matches. The CDR3 contains 16 residues. Germline V gene lookup returns CDR1 LGHDT and CDR2 YNNKEL (reference sequence). CDR3 DNA: TGTGCCAGCAGCCAAGATCCCACAGGGGTATCCCACGAGCAGTACTTC. This gives the protein CASSQDPTGVSHEQYF.

The rearrangement links TRBV9 to TRBJ1-3; no firm D call. Trimming cost V 5 bases and J 0 bases, with 12 bases left between them. The CDR3 runs to 15 residues. Germline V lookup: CDR1 SGDLS, CDR2 YYNGEE. The CDR3 protein is CASSANRPSGNTIYF. The CDR3 coding sequence is TGTGCCAGCAGTGCCAACCGGCCCTCTGGAAACACCATATATTTT.